Sequencing of this T cell receptor beta chain was carried out in a study of blood T cell repertoires in COVID-19. Background on the study: T cells, B-cell-depleted T cells, or PBMCs provided the cDNA or gDNA that served as material.

Original processing methods: Estimates of nucleated cell counts were drawn from the amplification of reference gene primers. The table came from immunoSEQ multiplex PCR; TCRdb's copy has only in-frame clones and leaves some out. V and J calls plus clone size are reproduced from that table; the DNA served to infer D and trimming. There are approximately 210,000 clones in the sample; approximately 80% occur only once, and just under 20% lies in the top ten. The CDR3 contains 11 residues. Germline V gene lookup returns CDR1 SNHLY and CDR2 FYNNEI. V was pared by 4 bases and J by 11 bases, with 10 bases between.

Sequencing input: peripheral blood. This sequence was found in a man aged 30 to 39 with active or convalescent COVID-19. The V gene is TRBV2, the J gene TRBJ2-3, with D uncertain. DNA for the CDR3: TGTGCCAGCAGTGGGGCTAAGGAGCAGTATTTT. It specifies CASSGAKEQYF.